Listed here is a single T cell receptor (beta chain). Its specificity is not known. The V segment lost 7 bases and the J segment 1 base; nucleotides outside the gene matches: 9. The CDR3 sequence is 15 residues long. Germline CDR1 is MNHEY and CDR2 is SMNVEV (reference sequence). These data belong to a study of Graves' ophthalmopathy and Graves' hyperthyroidism. Study-wide results and limits: A 13-signature model separated ophthalmopathy from stable hyperthyroidism, reaching about 90% sensitivity and almost 82% specificity cross-validated.

Uncontrolled infections, other autoimmune diseases, pregnancy or lactation barred patients from enrollment. Amplified material comprised TCR beta CDR3 regions derived from RNA transcripts. First-round RT-PCR relied on HTBI primers, and a second-round multiplex PCR came next. TCRdb re-derived calls from the multiplex PCR reads in MiXCR, one entry per CDR3 protein. The sample carries about 340,000 distinct CDR3 sequences, roughly 15% recorded once. The chain carries TRBV27 and TRBJ1-1; 7 nucleotides align to TRBD1. The sequenced sample consisted of peripheral blood. This clonotype was sampled from an adult man with Graves' ophthalmopathy. The CDR3 is CASTQTGNPNTEAFF. CDR3 sequence (DNA): TGTGCCAGCACCCAGACAGGGAACCCGAACACTGAAGCTTTCTTT.